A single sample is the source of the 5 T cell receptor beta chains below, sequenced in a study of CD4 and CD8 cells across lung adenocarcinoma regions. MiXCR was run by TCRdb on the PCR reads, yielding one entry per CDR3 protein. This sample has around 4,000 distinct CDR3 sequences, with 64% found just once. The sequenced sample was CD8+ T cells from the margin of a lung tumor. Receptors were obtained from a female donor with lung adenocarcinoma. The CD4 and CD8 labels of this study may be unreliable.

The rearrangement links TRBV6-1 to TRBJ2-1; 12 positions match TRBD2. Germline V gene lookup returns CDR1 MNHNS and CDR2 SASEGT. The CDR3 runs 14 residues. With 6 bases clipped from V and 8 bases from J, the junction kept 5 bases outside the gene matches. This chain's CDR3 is CASRGLAGGHEQFF. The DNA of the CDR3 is TGTGCCAGCAGGGGGCTAGCGGGAGGGCATGAGCAGTTCTTC.

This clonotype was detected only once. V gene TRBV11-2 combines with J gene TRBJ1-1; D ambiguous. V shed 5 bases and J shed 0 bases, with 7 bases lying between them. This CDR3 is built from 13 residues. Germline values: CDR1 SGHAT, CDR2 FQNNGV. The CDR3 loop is CASSKYMNTEAFF. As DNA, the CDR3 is TGTGCCAGCAGCAAATACATGAACACTGAAGCTTTCTTT.

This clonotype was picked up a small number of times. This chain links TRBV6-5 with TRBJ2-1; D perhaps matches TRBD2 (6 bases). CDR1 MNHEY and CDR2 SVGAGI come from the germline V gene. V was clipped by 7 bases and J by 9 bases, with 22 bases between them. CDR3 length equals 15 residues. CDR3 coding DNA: TGTGCCAGCACTTTAATCGGGACTCCGAGGGGTGAGCAGTTCTTC. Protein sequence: CASTLIGTPRGEQFF.

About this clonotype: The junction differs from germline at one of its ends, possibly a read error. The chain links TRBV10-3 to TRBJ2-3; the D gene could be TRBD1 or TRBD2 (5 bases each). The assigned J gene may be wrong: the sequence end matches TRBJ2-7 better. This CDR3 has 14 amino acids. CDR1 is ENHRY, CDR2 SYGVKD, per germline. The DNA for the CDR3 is TGTGCCGTCAGGGAGTCCAGTACTAAAGATATGCAGTACTTC. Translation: CAVRESSTKDMQYF.

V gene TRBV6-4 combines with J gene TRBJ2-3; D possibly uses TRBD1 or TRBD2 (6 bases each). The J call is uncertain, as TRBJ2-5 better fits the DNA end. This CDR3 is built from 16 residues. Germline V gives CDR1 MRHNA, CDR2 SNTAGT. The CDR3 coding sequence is TGTGCCAGCGCGGGGACTGGGGGCCGTAACACAGATACCCAGTACTTC. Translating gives CASAGTGGRNTDTQYF.